The 6 T cell receptor beta chains below all came from one sample that was sequenced in a study of spatial heterogeneity in lung cancer. Time point given: blood at routine non-recurrence follow-up after resection. From tumor, nontumor lung or frozen PBMC, whole RNA was taken unsorted for sequencing. TCRdb recomputed calls from the 5' RACE reads with MiXCR, one row per CDR3 protein. The data show more than 95,000 distinct CDR3 sequences, 12% seen once. The sample here was PBMCs, taken at follow-up. The receptors stem from a male donor with early-stage non-small cell lung cancer.

This clonotype has just a few counts. The chain links TRBV9 to TRBJ2-3; no firm D call. The CDR3 runs to 14 residues. V lost 0 bases and J 3 bases, leaving 8 bases between the germline ends. CDR1 SGDLS and CDR2 YYNGEE come from the germline V gene. CDR3 region: CASSVALGTDTQYF. For the CDR3, the DNA is TGTGCCAGCAGCGTAGCGCTAGGTACAGATACGCAGTATTTT.

This clonotype was observed at least ten times. The chain is built from TRBV4-1 and TRBJ1-2; D possibly corresponds to TRBD1 (6 bases). Germline assignment: CDR1 MGHRA and CDR2 YSYEKL. Trimming pared 3 bases from V and 8 bases from J, leaving 22 bases between. The CDR3 is made up of 16 amino acids. CDR3 sequence (DNA): TGCGCCAGCAGCCAGCACCACATAAGTGACAGGCGCGGCTACACCTTC. Its protein is CASSQHHISDRRGYTF.

This clonotype came up many times. The chain links TRBV6-1 to TRBJ1-5; D is ambiguous. V was trimmed by 6 bases and J by 4 bases, leaving 10 bases between them. The germline CDR1 and CDR2 sequences are MNHNS and SASEGT. The length of the CDR3 is 13 residues. CDR3 DNA: TGTGCCAGCAGCCAGGCACAAAATCAGCCCCAGCATTTT. Translating gives CASSQAQNQPQHF.

This clonotype was recorded at least ten times. The CDR3 nucleotides read TGTGCCAGTAGTATTACCAGGACCCAGGGAGGCTACACCTTC. This codes for CASSITRTQGGYTF. The chain carries TRBV19 and TRBJ1-2; perhaps TRBD1 as D (5 bases). CDR1 and CDR2 (germline): LNHDA, SQIVND (reference sequence). V lost 3 bases, J lost 8 bases, and 16 bases lay in between. The CDR3 loop spans 14 amino acids.

This clonotype was observed a few times. The chain uses TRBV5-1 and TRBJ2-2, with D possibly TRBD2 on 5 matching bases. With 0 bases removed from V and 3 bases from J, the gap between germline ends came to 9 bases. This CDR3 contains 15 residues. The germline CDR1 and CDR2 sequences are SGHRS and YFSETQ. CDR3 sequence reads: CASSLGGGYTGELFF. DNA of the CDR3: TGCGCCAGCAGCTTGGGCGGCGGGTACACCGGGGAGCTGTTTTTT.

This clonotype was detected a few times. The chain carries TRBV3-1 and TRBJ2-3; D is undetermined. This CDR3 spans 12 amino acids. Germline CDR1 reads LGHDT; CDR2 reads YNNKEL (reference sequence). Trimming shortened V by 1 base and J by 8 bases, and 7 bases separated the two germline ends. CDR3 DNA: TGTGCCAGCAGCCAAGTTCCTAGTACGCAGTATTTT. Translating it yields CASSQVPSTQYF.